Described below is a single T cell receptor (beta chain) sequence and its context. This record comes from a study of blood T cell repertoires in COVID-19. Study summary: Samples came from the United States, Italy and Spain, spanning acute and convalescent COVID-19. PBMCs, B-cell-depleted T cells, or T cells were the source of the cDNA or gDNA that made up the material.

Authors' analysis steps: Cell counts per sample came from amplifying reference gene primers. TCRdb keeps only in-frame clones here, not all; method: immunoSEQ multiplex PCR. The DNA was the basis for D and trimming; V, J and clone size are from that table. The profile covers about 140,000 clones, with roughly 80% appearing a single time and 3.5% taken by the ten largest. The germline gives CDR1 KGHSH, CDR2 LQKENI. V was pared by 5 bases and J by 2 bases, with 9 bases of the junction left unmatched. The CDR3 length is 15 residues. The receptor comes from a man aged 65 to 79 who had recovered from COVID-19. This chain connects TRBV18 to TRBJ2-7; TRBD2 aligns across 7 bases. The material sequenced was peripheral blood. The CDR3 sequence: CASSVASGYTYEQYF. For the CDR3, the DNA is TGTGCCAGCTCAGTCGCTAGCGGCTACACCTACGAGCAGTACTTC.